These 2 T cell receptor beta chains originate from one sample sequenced in a study of T cell repertoires in aging, cancer and after chemotherapy. TCR beta rearrangements were amplified from peripheral blood genomic DNA. A mixed TRB-A/B primer pool amplified rearranged TRB by multiplex touch-down PCR. MiXCR, run by TCRdb on the multiplex PCR reads, gives a single entry per CDR3 protein. Altogether about 8,700 distinct CDR3 sequences are present, roughly a third being singletons, with the ten largest covering 3% to 4%. The sample comprised blood. The receptors originated from a human donor in good health.

This clonotype has only a few counts. V gene TRBV7-3 combines with J gene TRBJ2-3, with D maybe TRBD2 (5 bases). Germline-derived CDR1 and CDR2 are SGHTA and FQGTGA. Trimming left V 1 base short and J 0 bases short, with 5 bases between. This CDR3 is built from 14 residues. This CDR3 is CASSLSGSTDTQYF. CDR3 nucleotides: TGTGCCAGCAGCTTAAGCGGGAGCACAGATACGCAGTATTTT.

Only a few counts were recorded for this clonotype. The chain joins TRBV18 to TRBJ2-5; 7 nucleotides line up with TRBD1. The CDR3 extends over 15 amino acids. After removal of 9 bases from V and 5 bases from J, the junction contained 15 bases not matched to a gene. Germline V gene lookup returns CDR1 KGHSH and CDR2 LQKENI. The CDR3 coding sequence is TGTGCCAGTTCAAGTGCGAGGGGGCAATGGGAGACCCAGTACTTC. The encoded protein is CASSSARGQWETQYF.